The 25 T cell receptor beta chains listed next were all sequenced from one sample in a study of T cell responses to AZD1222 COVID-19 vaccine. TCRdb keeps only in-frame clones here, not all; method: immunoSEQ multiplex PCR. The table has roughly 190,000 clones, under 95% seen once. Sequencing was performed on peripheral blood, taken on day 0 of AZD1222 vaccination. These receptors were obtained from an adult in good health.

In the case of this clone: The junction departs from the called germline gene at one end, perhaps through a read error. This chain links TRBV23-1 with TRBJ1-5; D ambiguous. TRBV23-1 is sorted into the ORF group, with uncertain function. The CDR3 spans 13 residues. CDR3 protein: CASSQFSDQPQHF. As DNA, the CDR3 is TGCGCCAGCAGTCAATTTAGCGATCAGCCCCAGCATTTT.

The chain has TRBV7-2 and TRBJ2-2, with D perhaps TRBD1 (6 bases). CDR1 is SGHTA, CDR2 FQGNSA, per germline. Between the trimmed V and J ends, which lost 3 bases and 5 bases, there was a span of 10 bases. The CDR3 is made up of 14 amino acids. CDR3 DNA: TGTGCCAGCAGCTTTAGTACAGGGACCGGGGAGCTGTTTTTT. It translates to CASSFSTGTGELFF.

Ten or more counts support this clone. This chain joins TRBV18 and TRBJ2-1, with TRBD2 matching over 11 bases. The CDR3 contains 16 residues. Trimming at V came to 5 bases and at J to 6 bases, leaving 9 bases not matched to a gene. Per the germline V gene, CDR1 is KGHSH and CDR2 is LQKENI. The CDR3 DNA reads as TGTGCCAGCTCATCGACTACTAGCGGGAGTCTCAATGAGCAGTTCTTC. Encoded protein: CASSSTTSGSLNEQFF.

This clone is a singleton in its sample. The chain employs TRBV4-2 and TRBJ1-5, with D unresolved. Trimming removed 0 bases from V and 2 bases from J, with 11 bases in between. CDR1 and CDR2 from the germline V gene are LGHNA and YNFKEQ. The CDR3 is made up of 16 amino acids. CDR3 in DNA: TGTGCCAGCAGCCAAGATGTGTCAGCAGGCAATCAGCCCCAGCATTTT. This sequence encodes CASSQDVSAGNQPQHF.

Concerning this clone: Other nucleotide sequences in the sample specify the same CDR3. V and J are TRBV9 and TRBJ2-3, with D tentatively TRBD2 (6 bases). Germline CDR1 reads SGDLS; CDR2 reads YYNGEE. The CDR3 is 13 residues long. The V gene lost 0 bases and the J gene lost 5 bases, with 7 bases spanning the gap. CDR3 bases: TGTGCCAGCAGCGTAGGGGGGGTAGATACGCAGTATTTT. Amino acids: CASSVGGVDTQYF. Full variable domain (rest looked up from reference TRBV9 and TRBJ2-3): DSGVTQTPKHLITATGQRVTLRCSPRSGDLSVYWYQQSLDQGLQFLIQYYNGEERAKGNILERFSAQQFPDLHSELNLSSLELGDSALYFCASSVGGVDTQYFGPGTRLTVL.

CDR3 nucleotides: TGTGCCAGTAGTACGGACAGGGCTGGGGCCAACGTCCTGACTTTC. Protein product: CASSTDRAGANVLTF. This chain links TRBV19 with TRBJ2-6; 8 bases are a match to TRBD1. With V trimmed by 4 bases and J by 2 bases, 1 base remained unmatched. The CDR3 has 15 residues. The germline V gene has CDR1 LNHDA and CDR2 SQIVND (reference sequence).

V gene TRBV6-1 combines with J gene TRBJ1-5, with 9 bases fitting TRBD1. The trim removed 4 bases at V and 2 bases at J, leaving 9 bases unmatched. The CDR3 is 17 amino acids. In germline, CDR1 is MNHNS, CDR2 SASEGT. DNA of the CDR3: TGTGCCAGCAGTGGCGGGACAGGGATTGGCCGCAATCAGCCCCAGCATTTT. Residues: CASSGGTGIGRNQPQHF.

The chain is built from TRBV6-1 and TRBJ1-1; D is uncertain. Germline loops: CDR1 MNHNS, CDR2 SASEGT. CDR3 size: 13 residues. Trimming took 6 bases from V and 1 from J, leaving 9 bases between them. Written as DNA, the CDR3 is TGTGCCAGCAGGCGGACGGAGAACACTGAAGCTTTCTTT. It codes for CASRRTENTEAFF.

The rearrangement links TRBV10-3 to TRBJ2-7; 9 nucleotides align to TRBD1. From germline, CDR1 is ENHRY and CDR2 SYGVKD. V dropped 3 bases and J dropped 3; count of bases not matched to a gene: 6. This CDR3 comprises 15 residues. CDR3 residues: CAISDPPDRGYEQYF. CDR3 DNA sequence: TGTGCCATCAGTGATCCCCCGGACAGGGGCTACGAGCAGTACTTC.

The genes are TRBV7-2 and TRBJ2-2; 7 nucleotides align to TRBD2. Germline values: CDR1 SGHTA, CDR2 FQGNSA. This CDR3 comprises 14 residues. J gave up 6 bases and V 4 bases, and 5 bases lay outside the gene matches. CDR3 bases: TGTGCCAGCAGCTCCGCGGGAGCGGCCGGGGAGCTGTTTTTT. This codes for CASSSAGAAGELFF. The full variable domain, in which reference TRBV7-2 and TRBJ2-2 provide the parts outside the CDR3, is GAGVSQSPSNKVTEKGKDVELRCDPISGHTALYWYRQSLGQGLEFLIYFQGNSAPDKSGLPSDRFSAERTGGSVSTLTIQRTQQEDSAVYLCASSSAGAAGELFFGEGSRLTVL.

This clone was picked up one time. The CDR3 spells CATTLGPNTEAFF. For the CDR3, the DNA is TGTGCCACCACTTTAGGCCCGAACACTGAAGCTTTCTTT. The rearrangement joins TRBV24-1 to TRBJ1-1, with D unclear. Germline V gives CDR1 KGHDR, CDR2 SFDVKD. Trimming left V 8 bases short and J 1 base short, with 10 bases between. The CDR3 loop spans 13 amino acids.

CDR3 coding DNA: TGTGCCAGCAGCGCGGGCGGGGGGCTAAGAGAGACCCAGTACTTC. Translation gives CASSAGGGLRETQYF. This rearrangement joins TRBV9 to TRBJ2-5; 8 bases fit TRBD2. This CDR3 region has 15 residues. The germline V gene has CDR1 SGDLS and CDR2 YYNGEE. Trimming removed 3 bases from V and 4 bases from J; junction bases left unmatched: 8.

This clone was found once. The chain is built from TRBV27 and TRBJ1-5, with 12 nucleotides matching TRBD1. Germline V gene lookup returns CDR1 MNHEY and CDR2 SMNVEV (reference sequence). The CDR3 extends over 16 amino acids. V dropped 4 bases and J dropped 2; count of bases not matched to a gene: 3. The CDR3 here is CASSSGTGGGNQPQHF. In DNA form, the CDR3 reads TGTGCCAGCAGTTCAGGGACAGGGGGCGGCAATCAGCCCCAGCATTTT.

This CDR3 reads CASSNYEQYF. Here the CDR3 DNA reads TGTGCCAGCAGCAACTACGAGCAGTACTTC. The V gene is TRBV11-2, the J gene TRBJ2-7; the D is unclear. Germline V CDR1 and CDR2: SGHAT, FQNNGV. The V and J ends lost 5 bases and 3 bases respectively, with 2 bases between them. The CDR3 contains 10 residues. Together with reference TRBV11-2 and TRBJ2-7, the CDR3 gives the full variable domain: EAGVAQSPRYKIIEKRQSVAFWCNPISGHATLYWYQQILGQGPKLLIQFQNNGVVDDSQLPKDRFSAERLKGVDSTLKIQPAKLEDSAVYLCASSNYEQYFGPGTRLTVT.

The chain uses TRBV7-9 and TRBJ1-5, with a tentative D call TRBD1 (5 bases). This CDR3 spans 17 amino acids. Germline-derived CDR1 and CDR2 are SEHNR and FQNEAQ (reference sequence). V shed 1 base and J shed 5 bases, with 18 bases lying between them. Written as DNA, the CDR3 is TGTGCCAGCAGCTTAGGTTTATCGAAGCAGGGCCATCAGCCCCAGCATTTT. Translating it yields CASSLGLSKQGHQPQHF.

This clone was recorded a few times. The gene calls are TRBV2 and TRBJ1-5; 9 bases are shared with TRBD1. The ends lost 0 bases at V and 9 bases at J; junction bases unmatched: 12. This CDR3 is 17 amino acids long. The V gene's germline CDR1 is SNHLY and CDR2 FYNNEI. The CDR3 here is CASSEAIGGQGTSPQHF. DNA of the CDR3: TGTGCCAGCAGTGAAGCGATCGGGGGACAGGGAACATCGCCCCAGCATTTT.

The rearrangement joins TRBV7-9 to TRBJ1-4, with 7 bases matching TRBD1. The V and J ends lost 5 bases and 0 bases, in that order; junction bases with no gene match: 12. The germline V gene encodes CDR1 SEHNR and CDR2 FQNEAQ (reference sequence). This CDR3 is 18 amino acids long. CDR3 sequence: CASSRQGQTFSTNEKLFF. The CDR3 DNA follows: TGTGCCAGCAGCCGACAGGGACAGACCTTTTCAACTAATGAAAAACTGTTTTTT.

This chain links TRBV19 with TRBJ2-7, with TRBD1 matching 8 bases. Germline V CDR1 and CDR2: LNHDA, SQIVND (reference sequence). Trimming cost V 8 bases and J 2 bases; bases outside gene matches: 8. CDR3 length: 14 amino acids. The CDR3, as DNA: TGTGCCAGTTCGGACAGGGTGGGAACCTACGAGCAGTACTTC. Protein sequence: CASSDRVGTYEQYF. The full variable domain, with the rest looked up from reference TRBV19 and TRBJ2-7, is DGGITQSPKYLFRKEGQNVTLSCEQNLNHDAMYWYRQDPGQGLRLIYYSQIVNDFQKGDIAEGYSVSREKKESFPLTVTSAQKNPTAFYLCASSDRVGTYEQYFGPGTRLTVT.

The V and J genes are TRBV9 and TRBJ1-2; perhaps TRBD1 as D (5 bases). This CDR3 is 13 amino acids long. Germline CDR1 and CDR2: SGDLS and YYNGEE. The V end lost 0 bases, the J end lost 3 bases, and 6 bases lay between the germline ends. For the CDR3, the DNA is TGTGCCAGCAGCGTAGAGGGGTACTATGGCTACACCTTC. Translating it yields CASSVEGYYGYTF.

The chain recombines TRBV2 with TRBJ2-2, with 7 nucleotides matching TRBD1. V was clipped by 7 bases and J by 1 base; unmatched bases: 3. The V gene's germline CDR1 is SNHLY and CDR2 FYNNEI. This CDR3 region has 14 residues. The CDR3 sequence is CASNRQGNTGELFF. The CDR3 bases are TGTGCCAGCAATCGACAGGGGAACACCGGGGAGCTGTTTTTT.

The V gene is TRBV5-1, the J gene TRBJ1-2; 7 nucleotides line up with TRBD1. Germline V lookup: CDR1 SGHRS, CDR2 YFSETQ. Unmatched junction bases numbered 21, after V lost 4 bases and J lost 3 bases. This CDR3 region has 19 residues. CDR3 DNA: TGCGCCAGCAGCCCCGAAACCTCGGGACAGACAATTTTGTACTATGGCTACACCTTC. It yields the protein CASSPETSGQTILYYGYTF.

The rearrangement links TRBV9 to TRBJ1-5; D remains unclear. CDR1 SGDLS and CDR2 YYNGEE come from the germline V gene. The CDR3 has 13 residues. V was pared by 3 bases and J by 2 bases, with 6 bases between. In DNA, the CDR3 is TGTGCCAGCAGCGGCTTTGGCAATCAGCCCCAGCATTTT. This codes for CASSGFGNQPQHF.

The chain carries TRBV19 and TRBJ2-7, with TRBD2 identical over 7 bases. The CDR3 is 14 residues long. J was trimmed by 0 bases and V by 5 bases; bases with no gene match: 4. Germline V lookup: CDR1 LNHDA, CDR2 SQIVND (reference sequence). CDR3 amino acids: CASSGGGSSYEQYF. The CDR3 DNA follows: TGTGCCAGTAGTGGTGGCGGGAGCTCCTACGAGCAGTACTTC.

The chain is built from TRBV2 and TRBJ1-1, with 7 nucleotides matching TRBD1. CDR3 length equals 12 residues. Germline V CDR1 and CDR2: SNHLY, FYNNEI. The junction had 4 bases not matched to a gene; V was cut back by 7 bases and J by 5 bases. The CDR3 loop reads CASKAGGTEAFF. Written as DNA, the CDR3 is TGTGCCAGCAAAGCAGGGGGGACTGAAGCTTTCTTT.

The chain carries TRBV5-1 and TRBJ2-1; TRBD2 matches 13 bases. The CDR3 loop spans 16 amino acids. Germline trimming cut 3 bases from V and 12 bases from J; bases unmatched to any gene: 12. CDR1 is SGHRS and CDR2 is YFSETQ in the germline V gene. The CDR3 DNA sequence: TGCGCCAGCAGCTCCAAACCGGGACTAGCGGGAAACTGGCAGTTCTTC. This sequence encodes CASSSKPGLAGNWQFF.